The 11 T cell receptor beta chains in this list originate from one sample, sequenced in a study of cytomegalovirus exposure and HLA in healthy donors. The PCR ran on 60 Vbeta and 13 Jbeta primers. Assay: immunoSEQ multiplex PCR; the TCRdb copy retains only in-frame clones and omits some. The sample has around 190,000 clones, about 80% seen once. Sequencing input: PBMCs. These TCRs come from a man aged 40-49 years in good health and CMV-seropositive.

The V and J genes are TRBV2 and TRBJ2-3; 8 positions match TRBD2. Germline CDR1 is SNHLY and CDR2 is FYNNEI. This CDR3 has 16 amino acids. J gave up 2 bases and V 4 bases, and 8 bases lay outside the gene matches. The CDR3 coding sequence is TGTGCCAGCAGTGTAGGAGGCGGGGGGCCCACAGATACGCAGTATTTT. Translation: CASSVGGGGPTDTQYF.

The J gene is TRBJ1-2, the V gene TRBV6-1; no reliable D call. The CDR3 spans 11 residues. Trimming left V 4 bases short and J 3 bases short, with 3 bases between. The germline gives CDR1 MNHNS, CDR2 SASEGT. The DNA for the CDR3 is TGTGCCAGCAGTGGGCACTATGGCTACACCTTC. Protein product: CASSGHYGYTF.

This rearrangement joins TRBV7-9 to TRBJ2-7, with 10 nucleotides matching TRBD2. The V and J ends lost 3 bases and 0 bases, in that order; junction bases with no gene match: 5. Germline loops: CDR1 SEHNR, CDR2 FQNEAQ (reference sequence). The CDR3 sequence is 16 residues long. CDR3 bases: TGTGCCAGCAGCTTGGCTAGCGGGGGAAGCTCCTACGAGCAGTACTTC. Translation gives CASSLASGGSSYEQYF. Looking up the rest from reference TRBV7-9 and TRBJ2-7 gives the full variable domain: DTGVSQNPRHKITKRGQNVTFRCDPISEHNRLYWYRQTLGQGPEFLTYFQNEAQLEKSRLLSDRFSAERPKGSFSTLEIQRTEQGDSAMYLCASSLASGGSSYEQYFGPGTRLTVT.

This clone was picked up a small number of times. The chain uses TRBV2 and TRBJ2-5; possibly TRBD1 for D (6 bases). The CDR3 totals 13 residues. Germline loops: CDR1 SNHLY, CDR2 FYNNEI. The ends were cut back, 6 bases at V and 5 bases at J, with 13 bases in the middle. The CDR3 DNA reads as TGTGCCAGCAGCACCCAGGGGTATGAGACCCAGTACTTC. This gives the protein CASSTQGYETQYF. The whole variable domain, filled in from reference TRBV2 and TRBJ2-5, reads EPEVTQTPSHQVTQMGQEVILRCVPISNHLYFYWYRQILGQKVEFLVSFYNNEISEKSEIFDDQFSVERPDGSNFTLKIRSTKLEDSAMYFCASSTQGYETQYFGPGTRLLVL.

This chain links TRBV19 with TRBJ2-7; D is perhaps TRBD1 (5 bases). Germline values: CDR1 LNHDA, CDR2 SQIVND (reference sequence). The CDR3 is made up of 13 amino acids. Trimming cost V 5 bases and J 6 bases, with 14 bases left between them. The CDR3 loop reads CASSFQGGIEQYF. The CDR3 bases are TGTGCCAGTAGTTTCCAGGGTGGTATCGAGCAGTACTTC.

In DNA, the CDR3 is TGTGCCAGCTTAGGACTTCTCTCCTACGAGCAGTACTTC. Translated, it gives CASLGLLSYEQYF. The rearrangement links TRBV6-1 to TRBJ2-7, with D perhaps TRBD2 (5 bases). The V end lost 8 bases, the J end lost 0 bases, and 11 bases lay between the germline ends. Germline V gene data show CDR1 as MNHNS and CDR2 as SASEGT. The CDR3 has 13 amino acids.

The chain is built from TRBV19 and TRBJ1-2; 7 bases are shared with TRBD1. Germline V gives CDR1 LNHDA, CDR2 SQIVND (reference sequence). The CDR3 contains 14 residues. V dropped 6 bases and J dropped 7; count of bases not matched to a gene: 11. CDR3: CASRQFDREGGYTF. CDR3 DNA sequence: TGTGCCAGTAGGCAGTTCGACAGGGAAGGTGGCTACACCTTC.

The CDR3 region has the DNA TGTGCCAGCTCACTACGGACAGGGGGCACTGGGGCCAACGTCCTGACTTTC. Its translation is CASSLRTGGTGANVLTF. V and J are TRBV18 and TRBJ2-6, with 11 nucleotides matching TRBD1. Germline-derived CDR1 and CDR2 are KGHSH and LQKENI. The CDR3 has 17 residues. J was trimmed by 2 bases and V by 4 bases; bases with no gene match: 4.

The chain has TRBV7-2 and TRBJ2-1, with a possible D match to TRBD2 (5 bases). The CDR3 has 16 amino acids. V gave up 5 bases and J gave up 7 bases, with 21 bases separating them. Germline loops: CDR1 SGHTA, CDR2 FQGNSA. As DNA, the CDR3 is TGTGCCAGCAGCCCCCTACTGAGCGGAGCCGGGAATGAGCAGTTCTTC. Translation gives CASSPLLSGAGNEQFF.

This clone was found once. CDR3 sequence (DNA): TGTGCCAGCAGTTTAGCGGGAGCCAAAAACATTCAGTACTTC. Its translation is CASSLAGAKNIQYF. The gene calls are TRBV28 and TRBJ2-4; the D gene is possibly TRBD2 (5 bases). Germline V lookup: CDR1 MDHEN, CDR2 SYDVKM. The CDR3 extends over 14 amino acids. V was shortened by 2 bases and J by 0 bases, with 5 bases between the two germline ends.

This chain's CDR3 is CASSPSYSSGANVLTF. CDR3 nucleotide sequence: TGTGCCAGCTCACCCTCCTATTCTTCTGGGGCCAACGTCCTGACTTTC. This chain connects TRBV18 to TRBJ2-6; D ambiguous. This CDR3 comprises 16 residues. Germline lookup yields CDR1 KGHSH and CDR2 LQKENI. Trimming removed 3 bases at V and 1 base at J, with 10 bases between.